The 24 T cell receptor beta chains below were found in one sample sequenced in a study of technical replicates of blood from four donors. Clones were sequenced by immunoSEQ multiplex PCR, and TCRdb holds only the in-frame ones, with some missing. The sample lists over 50,000 clones, about 89% occurring once. The source material was PBMCs. These receptor sequences come from a human donor in good health. Some clones in this sample may be carry-over from other donors' samples.

In its sample, this clone was seen a few times. The genes are TRBV7-6 and TRBJ2-1; 10 nucleotides align to TRBD2. V shed 4 bases, J shed 7 bases, and the junction held 10 bases outside the gene matches. This CDR3 contains 16 residues. Germline-derived CDR1 and CDR2 are SGHVS and FNYEAQ. CDR3 coding DNA: TGTGCCAGCAGCTCGCGAACTAGCGGGGCGGGTAATGAGCAGTTCTTC. This gives the protein CASSSRTSGAGNEQFF.

This clone appeared a few times. This sequence joins TRBV7-9 and TRBJ1-1; the D gene is possibly TRBD1 (5 bases). The CDR3 contains 15 residues. V was shortened by 4 bases and J by 5 bases, with 17 bases between the two germline ends. The germline V gene has CDR1 SEHNR and CDR2 FQNEAQ (reference sequence). Here the CDR3 reads CASSYIVGRGTEAFF. CDR3 DNA: TGTGCCAGCAGCTACATTGTCGGGCGGGGGACTGAAGCTTTCTTT.

This clone was recorded only once. The rearrangement uses TRBV2 and TRBJ2-2; a weak D match, TRBD1 (6 bases). V gave up 7 bases and J gave up 3 bases, with 9 bases separating them. The length of the CDR3 is 13 residues. In germline, CDR1 is SNHLY, CDR2 FYNNEI. The CDR3 here is CASTYRDTGELFF. The DNA of the CDR3 is TGTGCCAGCACGTACAGGGACACCGGGGAGCTGTTTTTT. Supplemented by reference TRBV2 and TRBJ2-2, the full variable domain reads EPEVTQTPSHQVTQMGQEVILRCVPISNHLYFYWYRQILGQKVEFLVSFYNNEISEKSEIFDDQFSVERPDGSNFTLKIRSTKLEDSAMYFCASTYRDTGELFFGEGSRLTVL.

The chain combines TRBV7-2 with TRBJ2-5; tentative D call: TRBD2 (5 bases). Trimming removed 5 bases at V and 4 bases at J, with 14 bases between. Germline values: CDR1 SGHTA, CDR2 FQGNSA. The CDR3 runs to 14 residues. The CDR3 protein is CASSPRTDGETQYF. The DNA of the CDR3 is TGTGCCAGCAGCCCCCGGACTGACGGAGAGACCCAGTACTTC. Looking up the rest from reference TRBV7-2 and TRBJ2-5 gives the full variable domain: GAGVSQSPSNKVTEKGKDVELRCDPISGHTALYWYRQSLGQGLEFLIYFQGNSAPDKSGLPSDRFSAERTGGSVSTLTIQRTQQEDSAVYLCASSPRTDGETQYFGPGTRLLVL.

The chain employs TRBV6-5 and TRBJ1-1; D is unclear. Between the trimmed V and J ends, which lost 4 bases and 9 bases, there was a span of 12 bases. CDR3 length: 12 amino acids. Germline CDR1 is MNHEY and CDR2 is SVGAGI. The CDR3 region has the DNA TGTGCCAGCAGTTCAGAGGGTTCGAAAGCTTTCTTT. This sequence encodes CASSSEGSKAFF.

V is TRBV10-3 and J is TRBJ1-1; D unresolved. CDR1 and CDR2 (germline): ENHRY, SYGVKD. The CDR3 is made up of 15 amino acids. V shed 2 bases and J shed 1 base, with 11 bases lying between them. CDR3 DNA: TGTGCCATCAGTGAGCCGACTTCGGGGAACACTGAAGCTTTCTTT. Its protein product is CAISEPTSGNTEAFF.

The genes are TRBV29-1 and TRBJ2-7, with 9 nucleotides matching TRBD2. J lost 6 bases, V lost 4 bases, and 16 bases had no gene match. Germline-derived CDR1 and CDR2 are SQVTM and ANQGSEA. The length of the CDR3 is 16 residues. For the CDR3, the DNA is TGCAGCGTTGGAGCAGCGGGAGGCCCGAAGGGGCGCGAGCAGTACTTC. Amino acid sequence: CSVGAAGGPKGREQYF.

The chain recombines TRBV6-4 with TRBJ2-7; D might be TRBD2 (7 bases). Trimming cost V 4 bases and J 2 bases, with 15 bases left between them. Germline-derived CDR1 and CDR2 are MRHNA and SNTAGT. The CDR3 loop spans 15 amino acids. CDR3 sequence: CASSVNAGGPYEQYF. CDR3 DNA: TGTGCCAGCAGTGTCAACGCCGGGGGGCCCTACGAGCAGTACTTC.

The rearrangement links TRBV11-3 to TRBJ1-2, with 8 bases that match TRBD1. CDR1 SGHNT and CDR2 YENEEA come from the germline V gene. The CDR3 has 13 residues. Trimming took 6 bases from V and 4 from J; bases not matched to a gene: 4. CDR3 DNA: TGTGCCAGCAGTTCAGACAGGGGCTATGGCTACACCTTC. This sequence encodes CASSSDRGYGYTF.

V and J are TRBV7-8 and TRBJ2-2, with 16 bases matching TRBD2. J was trimmed by 6 bases and V by 8 bases; bases with no gene match: 15. Germline CDR1 and CDR2: SGHVS and FQNEAQ. This CDR3 comprises 19 residues. The CDR3 here is CASFPAGTSGRAPPGELFF. In DNA, the CDR3 is TGTGCCAGCTTCCCCGCGGGGACTAGCGGGAGGGCCCCCCCCGGGGAGCTGTTTTTT.

The chain recombines TRBV4-2 with TRBJ2-1; 12 nucleotides match TRBD2. The germline gives CDR1 LGHNA, CDR2 YNFKEQ. The J segment lost 7 bases and the V segment lost 1 base, leaving 11 bases of the junction unmatched. The CDR3 has 18 residues. This chain's CDR3 is CASSQVPGTSGRFNEQFF. For the CDR3, the DNA is TGTGCCAGCAGCCAAGTTCCGGGCACTAGCGGGAGGTTTAATGAGCAGTTCTTC.

The rearrangement joins TRBV30 to TRBJ2-7, with D perhaps TRBD1 (6 bases). V was shortened by 2 bases and J by 7 bases, with 15 bases between the two germline ends. The CDR3 is 13 residues long. Germline CDR1 and CDR2: GTSNPN and SVGIG (reference sequence). Here the CDR3 DNA reads TGTGCCTGGAGTATAACCTACAGGGATGAGCAGTACTTC. Translated, it gives CAWSITYRDEQYF.

The rearrangement joins TRBV11-2 to TRBJ2-5, with 7 nucleotides matching TRBD1. Germline values: CDR1 SGHAT, CDR2 FQNNGV. Losses at the gene ends were 5 bases for V and 5 bases for J; bases not matched to a gene: 14. The CDR3 contains 16 residues. CDR3 DNA: TGTGCCAGCAGCCCCCGCGTGAGGGGGCTGGGGGAGACCCAGTACTTC. Amino acid sequence: CASSPRVRGLGETQYF.

A note on this clone: The same CDR3 can be traced to other DNA sequences in this sample. The V call is TRBV18, the J call TRBJ2-7, with D perhaps matching TRBD1 (5 bases). The CDR3 spans 13 residues. Trimming cost V 3 bases and J 5 bases, with 11 bases left between them. CDR1 KGHSH and CDR2 LQKENI come from the germline V gene. The CDR3 spells CASSPGQGNEQYF. The CDR3 DNA is TGTGCCAGCTCACCGGGGCAGGGCAACGAGCAGTACTTC.

The V call is TRBV7-8, the J call TRBJ2-7, with TRBD2 identical over 9 bases. This CDR3 region has 15 residues. Germline CDR1 SGHVS, CDR2 FQNEAQ. The V segment lost 5 bases and the J segment 1 base; nucleotides outside the gene matches: 6. The CDR3 sequence: CASSNAGGHSYEQYF. The CDR3 bases are TGTGCCAGCAGCAACGCGGGGGGGCATTCCTACGAGCAGTACTTC.

The chain has TRBV19 and TRBJ1-2; 10 nucleotides line up with TRBD1. The length of the CDR3 is 15 residues. J gave up 1 base and V 6 bases, and 5 bases lay outside the gene matches. In germline, CDR1 is LNHDA, CDR2 SQIVND (reference sequence). The CDR3 DNA sequence: TGTGCCAGTAGCGCCGGGACAGGGGATAACTATGGCTACACCTTC. It is translated as CASSAGTGDNYGYTF. Supplemented by reference TRBV19 and TRBJ1-2, the full variable domain reads DGGITQSPKYLFRKEGQNVTLSCEQNLNHDAMYWYRQDPGQGLRLIYYSQIVNDFQKGDIAEGYSVSREKKESFPLTVTSAQKNPTAFYLCASSAGTGDNYGYTFGSGTRLTVV.

J is TRBJ2-7 and V is TRBV30, with D possibly TRBD2 on 5 matching bases. This CDR3 is 12 amino acids long. From germline, CDR1 is GTSNPN and CDR2 SVGIG (reference sequence). V lost 4 bases to trimming and J lost 6 bases, with 13 bases between them. The CDR3 is CAWTFRRGEQYF. CDR3 DNA sequence: TGTGCCTGGACTTTCCGACGGGGCGAGCAGTACTTC.

The chain couples TRBV7-2 to TRBJ2-7; the match to TRBD2 covers 11 bases. Germline lookup yields CDR1 SGHTA and CDR2 FQGNSA. V gave up 7 bases and J gave up 6 bases; unmatched junction bases: 8. The CDR3 is made up of 14 amino acids. As DNA, the CDR3 is TGTGCCAGCAACGATCCGGGACTAGCGGCCGAGCAGTACTTC. Translation: CASNDPGLAAEQYF.

This chain joins TRBV4-2 and TRBJ2-3; D possibly corresponds to TRBD2 (7 bases). The CDR3 is 16 residues long. CDR1 and CDR2 (germline): LGHNA, YNFKEQ. V lost 0 bases and J 3 bases, leaving 13 bases between the germline ends. The CDR3 loop is CASSQEGGGRTDTQYF. CDR3 nucleotide sequence: TGTGCCAGCAGCCAAGAAGGGGGGGGGCGAACAGATACGCAGTATTTT.

V is TRBV6-5 and J is TRBJ1-6, with D possibly TRBD1 on 5 matching bases. V lost 4 bases to trimming and J lost 7 bases, with 17 bases between them. The CDR3 totals 16 residues. Looked up from germline, CDR1 is MNHEY and CDR2 is SVGAGI. As DNA, the CDR3 is TGTGCCAGCAGTTCCGGTGGGGCCCGAACGAATTCACCCCTCCACTTT. Translated: CASSSGGARTNSPLHF.

The V and J genes are TRBV5-1 and TRBJ1-2; 9 bases agree with TRBD1. Germline lookup yields CDR1 SGHRS and CDR2 YFSETQ. CDR3 length equals 16 residues. V was pared by 3 bases and J by 0 bases, with 6 bases of the junction left unmatched. The CDR3 is CASSSGQGGANYGYTF. The CDR3 DNA follows: TGCGCCAGCAGCTCGGGACAGGGTGGGGCTAACTATGGCTACACCTTC.

The chain has TRBV29-1 and TRBJ1-3; 8 bases agree with TRBD1. The V gene end was trimmed by 6 bases and the J gene end by 4 bases; junction bases not matched to a gene: 5. Per the germline V gene, CDR1 is SQVTM and CDR2 is ANQGSEA. This CDR3 is 13 amino acids long. The DNA for the CDR3 is TGCAGCGTCGAGACAGGGGCAGGAAACACCATATATTTT. Protein: CSVETGAGNTIYF.

With respect to this clone: The same CDR3 also results from other DNA sequences found in this sample. The chain is built from TRBV5-1 and TRBJ2-1, with 9 nucleotides matching TRBD2. V lost 4 bases and J lost 4; bases outside the gene matches: 3. Germline values: CDR1 SGHRS, CDR2 YFSETQ. CDR3 length equals 14 residues. The CDR3 region has the DNA TGCGCCAGCAGCAGTAGCGGGGGTTACAATGAGCAGTTCTTC. This codes for CASSSSGGYNEQFF.

This chain connects TRBV5-1 to TRBJ1-1, with D maybe TRBD1 (6 bases). The V end was cut by 2 bases, the J end by 4 bases, with 9 bases between. The CDR3 runs to 13 residues. The germline V gene has CDR1 SGHRS and CDR2 YFSETQ. The CDR3 DNA is TGCGCCAGCAGCTTTAGGGGGGGCACTGAAGCTTTCTTT. Its protein is CASSFRGGTEAFF.